This is a list of T cell receptor beta chains from one sample in a study of yellow fever vaccine responses in identical twins. TCRdb redid the calling of the RT-PCR reads with MiXCR, one entry per CDR3 protein. The sample shows 2,400 or so distinct CDR3 sequences, 70% to 85% of them seen only once. The sample in question was T cells from blood (PBMCs), unsorted or a sorted subset (not recorded which), obtained before or after yellow fever vaccination (not recorded which). The receptors stem from a female donor who received the yellow fever vaccine. The CDR3 runs from the conserved cysteine through the conserved F or W. Not all rows give a size; the values are once, few, many and, for expanded clones, a class.

>TRBJ2-7|TRBV12-3/TRBV12-4|.
CASRLAGGPYEQYF
>TRBJ2-5|TRBV6-1|.
CASSQGETQYF
>TRBJ1-5|TRBV12-3/TRBV12-4|.
CASRGSGNQPQHF
>TRBJ1-6|TRBV11-1|.
CASSHRTGGNSPLHF
>TRBJ2-1|TRBV4-2|.
CASSQRDNEQFF
>TRBJ1-3|TRBV7-9|.
CASSLGQPSSGNTIYF
>TRBJ1-2|TRBV29-1|.
CSVEAGPYGYTF
>TRBJ1-2|TRBV10-1|.
CASSLETNYGYTF
>TRBJ2-7|TRBV9|.
CASSVVAGVDSYEQYF
>TRBJ1-5|TRBV29-1|.
CSVEEQGGQPQHF
>TRBJ2-7|TRBV9|once
CASSTHPTSSSYEQYF
>TRBJ2-1|TRBV15|.
CATQQMASRYNEQFF
>TRBJ1-2|TRBV12-3/TRBV12-4|.
CASSWPNRENYGYTF
>TRBJ2-3|TRBV20-1|.
CSAWEAGADTQYF
>TRBJ2-5|TRBV3-1|.
CASSQGSRQETQYF
>TRBJ2-2|TRBV11-1|.
CASSLALTGGELFF
>TRBJ1-1|TRBV30|.
CAWRGVENTEAFF
>TRBJ2-5|TRBV7-9|once
CASSLDNGGETQYF
>TRBJ2-7|TRBV24-1|.
CATSDSGPAYEQYF
>TRBJ1-1|TRBV4-3|.
CASSQVRDTEAFF
>TRBJ1-1|TRBV23-1|.
CATRDRGDLTEAFF
>TRBJ1-1|TRBV6-1|.
CASSRGSTEAFF
>TRBJ2-2|TRBV4-3|.
CASSPRVTGELFF
>TRBJ2-1|TRBV7-3|.
CASSGSASSYNEQFF
>TRBJ1-2|TRBV6-1|.
CASSPGQHYGYTF
>TRBJ2-3|TRBV11-2|.
CASSFSGGSWDTQYF
>TRBJ2-1|TRBV11-1|.
CASSLVFGTSGTDEQFF
>TRBJ1-5|TRBV6-1|.
CASRPGGNWQPQHF
>TRBJ2-7|TRBV11-2|few
CASSPPWAYEQYF
>TRBJ2-7|TRBV20-1|.
CSASSDHYEQYF
>TRBJ2-7|TRBV15|.
CATSRQGDGSYEQYF
>TRBJ1-4|TRBV7-9|once
CASSLMTGGPEKLFF
>TRBJ1-1|TRBV6-5|.
CASSYSKAPSMNTEAFF
>TRBJ2-1|TRBV10-3|.
CAISERLSLIEQFF
>TRBJ2-1|TRBV11-2|few
CASSQGGLAGSSRYNEQFF
>TRBJ2-7|TRBV7-6|once
CASSLGVGGPRGDEQYF
>TRBJ2-7|TRBV4-1|.
CASSQDSVGGYEQYF
>TRBJ1-1|TRBV28|.
CASSFSTGALTEAFF
>TRBJ2-1|TRBV4-2|.
CASSTDRVYNEQFF
>TRBJ2-1|TRBV6-2/TRBV6-3|.
CASSYSEAGDNEQFF
>TRBJ2-3|TRBV6-2/TRBV6-3|once
CASSFLRTDTQYF
>TRBJ1-3|TRBV20-1|.
CSAAPDRGGGNTIYF
>TRBJ2-7|TRBV2|.
CASSLGAPSYEEYF
>TRBJ2-1|TRBV24-1|.
CATSDYDSNEQFF
>TRBJ2-1|TRBV11-3|few
CASSLGGDYNEQFF
>TRBJ2-7|TRBV20-1|once
CSARAPDQRAYEQYF